Listed below are T cell receptor beta chains from one sample, sequenced in a study of T-cell reconstitution after alpha-beta-depleted transplantation in children. TCRdb passed the PCR reads through MiXCR, listing each CDR3 protein once. The repertoire has approximately 490,000 distinct CDR3 sequences, around 13% of them found once; the top ten carry more than 5.5%. The sequencing here drew on PBMCs from the stem cell graft donor, taken from the stem cell graft. Receptor source: a human donor who donated a stem cell graft to a child with combined immunodeficiency. CDR3s include the opening cysteine and the closing phenylalanine or tryptophan. Each record gives: D gene, clone size, J gene, V gene, CDR3 DNA, CDR3 protein. D genes are given only for firm matches. Size is stated for part of the rows, as once, few or many counts, or as a class when the clone is expanded.

D gene: TRBD2; clone size: .; J gene: TRBJ2-1; V gene: TRBV6-1; CDR3 DNA: TGTGCCAGCAGCCCCCCTAGCGGGAGTATCGGCAATGAGCAGTTCTTC; CDR3 protein: CASSPPSGSIGNEQFF
D gene: .; clone size: .; J gene: TRBJ1-2; V gene: TRBV6-5; CDR3 DNA: TGTGCCAGCAGTTACGACTCCGGGGTATCTAACTATGGCTACACCTTC; CDR3 protein: CASSYDSGVSNYGYTF
D gene: .; clone size: many; J gene: TRBJ2-7; V gene: TRBV7-9; CDR3 DNA: TGTGCCAGCAGCTTAGAGTCCCGGGGTAGCGAGCAGTACTTC; CDR3 protein: CASSLESRGSEQYF
D gene: TRBD2; clone size: few; J gene: TRBJ2-2; V gene: TRBV20-1; CDR3 DNA: TGCAGTGCTAGAGATTGGCTAGCGGGAGACACCGGGGAGCTGTTTTTT; CDR3 protein: CSARDWLAGDTGELFF
D gene: .; clone size: .; J gene: TRBJ2-7; V gene: TRBV6-2/TRBV6-3; CDR3 DNA: TGTGCCAGCAGTACCTACAGGCGAAGCTCCTACGAGCAGTACTTC; CDR3 protein: CASSTYRRSSYEQYF
D gene: TRBD2; clone size: .; J gene: TRBJ2-2; V gene: TRBV9; CDR3 DNA: TGTGCCAGCAGCGTAGATCTAGCGGGAGCCGGGGAGCTGTTTTTT; CDR3 protein: CASSVDLAGAGELFF
D gene: TRBD2; clone size: many; J gene: TRBJ2-2; V gene: TRBV12-3/TRBV12-4; CDR3 DNA: TGTGCCAGCAGTTTACTCGCTAGCGGGGGGCCGAACACCGGGGAGCTGTTTTTT; CDR3 protein: CASSLLASGGPNTGELFF
D gene: TRBD2; clone size: few; J gene: TRBJ2-3; V gene: TRBV5-5; CDR3 DNA: TGTGCCAGCAGCTTGGAGGGGAGGGGAGAGATAGATACGCAGTATTTT; CDR3 protein: CASSLEGRGEIDTQYF
D gene: .; clone size: .; J gene: TRBJ2-3; V gene: TRBV2; CDR3 DNA: TGTGCCATCTGTTTCTTCGGCGGGGCGAACACAGATACGCAGTATTTT; CDR3 protein: CAICFFGGANTDTQYF
D gene: .; clone size: few; J gene: TRBJ1-6; V gene: TRBV25-1; CDR3 DNA: TGTGCCAGCAGGGAAAATAAAGAGGGCAATTCACCCCTCCACTTT; CDR3 protein: CASRENKEGNSPLHF
D gene: .; clone size: few; J gene: TRBJ2-7; V gene: TRBV6-2/TRBV6-3; CDR3 DNA: TGTGCCAGCAGTTACGGTCCCCGCGAGCAGTACTTC; CDR3 protein: CASSYGPREQYF
D gene: .; clone size: many; J gene: TRBJ2-7; V gene: TRBV20-1; CDR3 DNA: TGCAGTGCTAGAGATGGTTCTTGGCCGGAGCAGTACTTC; CDR3 protein: CSARDGSWPEQYF
D gene: .; clone size: many; J gene: TRBJ2-7; V gene: TRBV7-2; CDR3 DNA: TGTGCCAGCAGCTTAGCCAGGGGCGTTACCTACGAGCAGTACTTC; CDR3 protein: CASSLARGVTYEQYF
D gene: .; clone size: .; J gene: TRBJ2-2; V gene: TRBV6-2/TRBV6-3; CDR3 DNA: TGTGCCAGCACCGCTACCCCCAGGAACACCGGGGAGCTGTTTTTT; CDR3 protein: CASTATPRNTGELFF
D gene: .; clone size: few; J gene: TRBJ1-4; V gene: TRBV6-2/TRBV6-3; CDR3 DNA: TGTGCCAGCAGTTACGGGTCCCTCGGGACAACTAATGAAAAACTGTTTTTT; CDR3 protein: CASSYGSLGTTNEKLFF
D gene: TRBD2; clone size: .; J gene: TRBJ2-1; V gene: TRBV18; CDR3 DNA: TGTGCCAGCTCACCACCGAGGGGACTAGCGGCCAATGAGCAGTTCTTC; CDR3 protein: CASSPPRGLAANEQFF
D gene: TRBD1; clone size: .; J gene: TRBJ2-3; V gene: TRBV12-3/TRBV12-4; CDR3 DNA: TGTGCCAGCTGTCGCGTTACCGGGACAGGGGGTGGAGGGACAGATACGCAGTATTTT; CDR3 protein: CASCRVTGTGGGGTDTQYF
D gene: TRBD1; clone size: few; J gene: TRBJ1-5; V gene: TRBV6-1; CDR3 DNA: TGTGCCAGCAGTGCGACAGGGGATCAGCCCCAGCATTTT; CDR3 protein: CASSATGDQPQHF
D gene: .; clone size: many; J gene: TRBJ2-4; V gene: TRBV12-3/TRBV12-4; CDR3 DNA: TGTGCCAGCAGTTTTGCCGGGGGCGAAAACATTCAGTACTTC; CDR3 protein: CASSFAGGENIQYF
D gene: TRBD1; clone size: few; J gene: TRBJ1-2; V gene: TRBV11-2; CDR3 DNA: TGTGCCAGCAGCTTAGACCGGGACAGGGAATATAACTATGGCTACACCTTC; CDR3 protein: CASSLDRDREYNYGYTF
D gene: .; clone size: few; J gene: TRBJ1-5; V gene: TRBV12-3/TRBV12-4; CDR3 DNA: TGTGCCAGCAGTTCCCATGGGGGGCGCATGGAGCCCCAGCATTTT; CDR3 protein: CASSSHGGRMEPQHF
D gene: .; clone size: few; J gene: TRBJ1-6; V gene: TRBV7-9; CDR3 DNA: TGTGCCAGCACCCCCTCGTGGGAGGAAAGGCCCCTCCACTTT; CDR3 protein: CASTPSWEERPLHF
D gene: TRBD2; clone size: .; J gene: TRBJ2-2; V gene: TRBV13; CDR3 DNA: TGTGCCAGCAGCTTTACTAGCGGAATGAACACCGGGGAGCTGTTTTTT; CDR3 protein: CASSFTSGMNTGELFF
D gene: .; clone size: many; J gene: TRBJ1-1; V gene: TRBV12-3/TRBV12-4; CDR3 DNA: TGTGCCAGCAGCTTAGGCCCTGAAGCTTTCTTT; CDR3 protein: CASSLGPEAFF
D gene: TRBD2; clone size: few; J gene: TRBJ2-3; V gene: TRBV10-3; CDR3 DNA: TGTGCCATCAGTGTCGTAGAGGGAGGGACAGATACGCAGTATTTT; CDR3 protein: CAISVVEGGTDTQYF
D gene: .; clone size: once; J gene: TRBJ2-7; V gene: TRBV9; CDR3 DNA: TGTGCCAGCAGCGTAGCTGAGGGCATCTCCTACGAGCAGTACTTC; CDR3 protein: CASSVAEGISYEQYF
D gene: TRBD2; clone size: few; J gene: TRBJ2-7; V gene: TRBV4-1; CDR3 DNA: TGCGCCAGCAGTCCCACTAGCGGGAGTCGCCACGAGCAGTACTTC; CDR3 protein: CASSPTSGSRHEQYF
D gene: TRBD1; clone size: .; J gene: TRBJ2-2; V gene: TRBV6-6; CDR3 DNA: TGTGCCAGCATGCAGGGGGCTGTCGGGGAGCTGTTTTTT; CDR3 protein: CASMQGAVGELFF
D gene: TRBD2; clone size: few; J gene: TRBJ2-7; V gene: TRBV6-2/TRBV6-3; CDR3 DNA: TGTGCCAGCGAGTTAAGGCCCCAGCGGGGATACCAATACGAGCAGTACTTC; CDR3 protein: CASELRPQRGYQYEQYF
D gene: TRBD1; clone size: .; J gene: TRBJ1-5; V gene: TRBV6-2/TRBV6-3; CDR3 DNA: TGTGCCAGCAGTTACTCGAGAGGACAGGGGGCCTATCAGCCCCAGCATTTT; CDR3 protein: CASSYSRGQGAYQPQHF
D gene: TRBD1; clone size: many; J gene: TRBJ1-6; V gene: TRBV28; CDR3 DNA: TGTGCCAGCAGTGATTCCGGGACAGGGAATTCACCCCTCCACTTT; CDR3 protein: CASSDSGTGNSPLHF
D gene: TRBD1; clone size: few; J gene: TRBJ2-1; V gene: TRBV6-1; CDR3 DNA: TGTGCCAGCAGTGACCAGGGGGACTCCTACAATGAGCAGTTCTTC; CDR3 protein: CASSDQGDSYNEQFF
D gene: .; clone size: .; J gene: TRBJ2-1; V gene: TRBV4-2; CDR3 DNA: TGTGCCAGCAGCCAAGATGGGCGACAGTCGGTGAGCCATGAGCAGTTCTTC; CDR3 protein: CASSQDGRQSVSHEQFF
D gene: .; clone size: many; J gene: TRBJ2-7; V gene: TRBV12-3/TRBV12-4; CDR3 DNA: TGTGCCAGCAGCCCCTCACAAAACCGGGACGAGCAGTACTTC; CDR3 protein: CASSPSQNRDEQYF
D gene: .; clone size: .; J gene: TRBJ2-2; V gene: TRBV5-1; CDR3 DNA: TGCGCCAGCAGCTTGGATCGGGACCCCGGGGAGCTGTTTTTT; CDR3 protein: CASSLDRDPGELFF
D gene: .; clone size: few; J gene: TRBJ2-1; V gene: TRBV5-6; CDR3 DNA: TGTGCCAGCAGCTTGAGGGCTAGCGCTTACAATGAGCAGTTCTTC; CDR3 protein: CASSLRASAYNEQFF
D gene: .; clone size: .; J gene: TRBJ2-5; V gene: TRBV6-5; CDR3 DNA: TGTGCCAGCAGCCGATACCCTGAGTTGGAGACCCAGTACTTC; CDR3 protein: CASSRYPELETQYF
D gene: TRBD2; clone size: few; J gene: TRBJ2-1; V gene: TRBV29-1; CDR3 DNA: TGCAGCGTTGCACGGACTAGCGGGGGCAATGAGCAGTTCTTC; CDR3 protein: CSVARTSGGNEQFF
D gene: TRBD2; clone size: few; J gene: TRBJ2-7; V gene: TRBV11-1; CDR3 DNA: TGTGCCAGCAGCCCAGGGACTAGCGGGAGGGGAAGCTCCTACGAGCAGTACTTC; CDR3 protein: CASSPGTSGRGSSYEQYF
D gene: .; clone size: many; J gene: TRBJ2-3; V gene: TRBV5-1; CDR3 DNA: TGCGCCAGCAGCTTCAGGGCAGATACGCAGTATTTT; CDR3 protein: CASSFRADTQYF
D gene: .; clone size: .; J gene: TRBJ2-1; V gene: TRBV7-8; CDR3 DNA: TGTGCCAGCCAGCTAGGGCTGACCAGAGATGAGCAGTTCTTC; CDR3 protein: CASQLGLTRDEQFF
D gene: TRBD2; clone size: few; J gene: TRBJ2-5; V gene: TRBV15; CDR3 DNA: TGTGCCACCAGCAGAGATTGGGCGGGAGAAGAGACCCAGTACTTC; CDR3 protein: CATSRDWAGEETQYF
D gene: .; clone size: few; J gene: TRBJ1-5; V gene: TRBV6-5; CDR3 DNA: TGTGCCAGCAGTTACTACCGTGAGGACAATCAGCCCCAGCATTTT; CDR3 protein: CASSYYREDNQPQHF
D gene: .; clone size: few; J gene: TRBJ2-2; V gene: TRBV18; CDR3 DNA: TGTGCCAGCTCACCAGGAGGCCAGGTGACCGGGGAGCTGTTTTTT; CDR3 protein: CASSPGGQVTGELFF
D gene: TRBD1; clone size: many; J gene: TRBJ1-2; V gene: TRBV28; CDR3 DNA: TGTGCCAGCCTGACAGGGGACTATGGCTACACCTTC; CDR3 protein: CASLTGDYGYTF
D gene: TRBD2; clone size: .; J gene: TRBJ2-3; V gene: TRBV12-3/TRBV12-4; CDR3 DNA: TGTGCCAGCAGTTTCAGGGCGGGGGGTTTCACAGATACGCAGTATTTT; CDR3 protein: CASSFRAGGFTDTQYF
D gene: TRBD2; clone size: .; J gene: TRBJ2-3; V gene: TRBV3-1; CDR3 DNA: TGTGCCAGCAGCCGTTTCGGGACTAGCGATCATACGCAGTATTTT; CDR3 protein: CASSRFGTSDHTQYF
D gene: .; clone size: .; J gene: TRBJ2-7; V gene: TRBV6-2/TRBV6-3; CDR3 DNA: TGTGCCAGCAGTTACTTCGGGCAGACCTACTTC; CDR3 protein: CASSYFGQTYF
D gene: TRBD2; clone size: few; J gene: TRBJ2-1; V gene: TRBV25-1; CDR3 DNA: TGTGCCAGCAGTAAGCGGGGGGGGAACAATGAGCAGTTCTTC; CDR3 protein: CASSKRGGNNEQFF
D gene: TRBD1; clone size: .; J gene: TRBJ2-7; V gene: TRBV7-2; CDR3 DNA: TGTGCCAGCAGCTTCAGTTGGGGACAGGGGGCGGTCGAGCAGTACTTC; CDR3 protein: CASSFSWGQGAVEQYF
D gene: TRBD2; clone size: .; J gene: TRBJ2-7; V gene: TRBV27; CDR3 DNA: TGTGCCAGCAGGCCCTGGGCGGGAGAATACGAGCAGTACTTC; CDR3 protein: CASRPWAGEYEQYF